These 15 T cell receptor beta chains originate from one sample sequenced in a study of tumor-infiltrating lymphocytes in localized non-small cell lung cancer. Using immunoSEQ multiplex PCR, the repertoire was profiled, and TCRdb retains in-frame clones only, with some absent. This table has more than 15,000 clones, about 69% appearing once. Material: lung tumor tissue. These receptors originate from a human donor with non-small cell lung cancer.

The gene calls are TRBV30 and TRBJ2-7; possible D gene TRBD1, 6 bases. V was clipped by 2 bases and J by 6 bases, with 11 bases between them. Germline-derived CDR1 and CDR2 are GTSNPN and SVGIG (reference sequence). CDR3 length: 12 amino acids. The CDR3 loop is CAWSPNRAEQYF. The CDR3 DNA reads as TGTGCCTGGAGTCCAAACAGGGCCGAGCAGTACTTC.

This clone was detected only once. The chain joins TRBV19 to TRBJ1-2; the D gene is possibly TRBD1 (5 bases). The CDR3 loop spans 17 amino acids. Germline assignment: CDR1 LNHDA and CDR2 SQIVND (reference sequence). Trimming removed 5 bases from V and 4 bases from J, with 23 bases in between. CDR3 sequence (DNA): TGTGCCAGTAGTTTAATAAGCCGGGACCGCCTTCTCTATGGCTACACCTTC. Its protein product is CASSLISRDRLLYGYTF.

This chain's CDR3 is CASSFDREYTGELFF. The DNA for the CDR3 is TGTGCCAGCAGTTTCGACAGGGAGTACACCGGGGAGCTGTTTTTT. The rearrangement uses TRBV28 and TRBJ2-2, with TRBD1 matching 7 bases. CDR1 and CDR2 (germline): MDHEN, SYDVKM. With V trimmed by 3 bases and J by 3 bases, 4 bases remained unmatched. The CDR3 is 15 amino acids.

J is TRBJ2-7 and V is TRBV23-1, with 7 nucleotides matching TRBD1. Being an ORF, TRBV23-1 has a function that is uncertain. The V segment lost 7 bases and the J segment 2 bases; nucleotides outside the gene matches: 20. The CDR3 is 18 residues long. In nucleotides, the CDR3 is TGCGCCAGCATCTACTACGAGGGGCCGGGGACAGTACCCTACGAGCAGTACTTC. Encoded protein: CASIYYEGPGTVPYEQYF.

This chain uses TRBV4-2 with TRBJ2-7; 9 nucleotides align to TRBD1. Germline loops: CDR1 LGHNA, CDR2 YNFKEQ. V gave up 0 bases and J gave up 7 bases; unmatched junction bases: 13. The CDR3 is 17 residues long. The CDR3: CASSQDTRDRVNREQYF. The CDR3 DNA reads as TGTGCCAGCAGCCAAGATACGCGGGACAGGGTGAATCGGGAGCAGTACTTC.

The chain employs TRBV6-5 and TRBJ2-7; 11 nucleotides match TRBD2. Germline V gene data show CDR1 as MNHEY and CDR2 as SVGAGI. The V segment lost 6 bases and the J segment 7 bases; nucleotides outside the gene matches: 11. There are 15 residues in the CDR3. CDR3 residues: CASRIGTSGYREQYF. The CDR3 nucleotides read TGTGCCAGCAGGATTGGGACTAGCGGTTATCGGGAGCAGTACTTC.

The chain is built from TRBV7-2 and TRBJ2-2, with 12 positions matching TRBD2. Unmatched junction bases numbered 1, after V lost 2 bases and J lost 6 bases. This CDR3 is built from 15 residues. CDR1 is SGHTA and CDR2 is FQGNSA in the germline V gene. The CDR3 is CASSLLAGGAGELFF. The CDR3 region has the DNA TGTGCCAGCAGCTTACTAGCGGGGGGGGCCGGGGAGCTGTTTTTT.

The chain recombines TRBV6-1 with TRBJ1-5, with a tentative D call TRBD1 (5 bases). Per the germline V gene, CDR1 is MNHNS and CDR2 is SASEGT. This CDR3 contains 15 residues. Trimming stripped 5 bases from V and 0 bases from J, with 11 bases between. The CDR3 region is CASSTLQDSNQPQHF. The CDR3 DNA reads TGTGCCAGCAGTACTCTACAGGATAGCAATCAGCCCCAGCATTTT.

The CDR3 is CASSSDFPVTGELFF. Here the CDR3 DNA reads TGTGCCAGCAGCTCAGATTTCCCCGTAACCGGGGAGCTGTTTTTT. This chain uses TRBV7-7 with TRBJ2-2; D call uncertain. The CDR3 has 15 amino acids. V gave up 4 bases and J gave up 5 bases, with 14 bases separating them. CDR1 is SSHAT and CDR2 is FNYEAQ in the germline V gene (reference sequence).

The chain employs TRBV20-1 and TRBJ2-5; TRBD1 is a possible D gene (6 bases). The germline V gene encodes CDR1 DFQATT and CDR2 SNEGSKA (reference sequence). V lost 4 bases to trimming and J lost 5 bases, with 8 bases between them. There are 11 residues in the CDR3. CDR3 bases: TGCAGTGCTAACAGGGTTGAGACCCAGTACTTC. Translation: CSANRVETQYF.

This chain connects TRBV2 to TRBJ1-4, with 10 positions matching TRBD1. Germline V gives CDR1 SNHLY, CDR2 FYNNEI. With 4 bases clipped from V and 7 bases from J, the junction kept 3 bases outside the gene matches. The CDR3 spans 14 residues. The CDR3, as DNA: TGTGCCAGCAGTGGACAGGGGGCTTCTGAAAAACTGTTTTTT. Translating gives CASSGQGASEKLFF.

V and J are TRBV30 and TRBJ2-7; maybe TRBD1 (5 bases). V dropped 3 bases and J dropped 6 bases, with 15 bases sitting between them. The CDR3 spans 13 residues. Germline loops: CDR1 GTSNPN, CDR2 SVGIG (reference sequence). In DNA form, the CDR3 reads TGTGCCTGGAGCCCCCCTGGGCAGGGCGAGCAGTACTTC. Amino acid sequence: CAWSPPGQGEQYF.

The chain has TRBV9 and TRBJ2-3, with D uncertain. This CDR3 spans 13 amino acids. Germline CDR1 is SGDLS and CDR2 is YYNGEE. Trimming shortened V by 4 bases and J by 8 bases, and 14 bases separated the two germline ends. CDR3 residues: CASSPRVAVTQYF. The CDR3 DNA reads TGTGCCAGCAGCCCTAGGGTGGCAGTTACGCAGTATTTT.

This clone ranks as medium-sized. This chain connects TRBV28 to TRBJ2-7, with TRBD2 matching 7 bases. CDR3 length equals 14 residues. The V segment lost 1 base and the J segment 5 bases; nucleotides outside the gene matches: 5. Per the germline V gene, CDR1 is MDHEN and CDR2 is SYDVKM. The DNA of the CDR3 is TGTGCCAGCAGTTTATCGGGGAGGGGCAACGAGCAGTACTTC. Translating it yields CASSLSGRGNEQYF. The full variable domain, with the rest looked up from reference TRBV28 and TRBJ2-7, is DVKVTQSSRYLVKRTGEKVFLECVQDMDHENMFWYRQDPGLGLRLIYFSYDVKMKEKGDIPEGYSVSREKKERFSLILESASTNQTSMYLCASSLSGRGNEQYFGPGTRLTVT.

The gene calls are TRBV30 and TRBJ1-2; 12 bases map to TRBD1. Germline-derived CDR1 and CDR2 are GTSNPN and SVGIG (reference sequence). J was trimmed by 5 bases and V by 0 bases; bases with no gene match: 4. The CDR3 sequence is 15 residues long. For the CDR3, the DNA is TGTGCCTGGAGTGTAGGGACAGGGGGCTGGTATGGCTACACCTTC. This sequence encodes CAWSVGTGGWYGYTF.